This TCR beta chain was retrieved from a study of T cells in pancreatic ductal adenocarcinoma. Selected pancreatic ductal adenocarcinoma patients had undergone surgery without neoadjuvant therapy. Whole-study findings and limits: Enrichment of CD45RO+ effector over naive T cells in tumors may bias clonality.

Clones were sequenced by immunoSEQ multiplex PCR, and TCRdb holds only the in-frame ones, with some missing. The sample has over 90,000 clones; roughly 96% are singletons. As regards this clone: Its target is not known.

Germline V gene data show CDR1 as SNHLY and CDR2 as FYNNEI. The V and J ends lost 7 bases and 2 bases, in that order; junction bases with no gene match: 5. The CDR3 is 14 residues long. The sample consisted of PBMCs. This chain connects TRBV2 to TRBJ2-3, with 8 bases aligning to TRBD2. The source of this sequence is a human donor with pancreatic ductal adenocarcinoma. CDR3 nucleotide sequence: TGTGCCAGCAAAGTTGGACTAGCCACAGATACGCAGTATTTT. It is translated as CASKVGLATDTQYF.